This is a list of T cell receptor beta chains from one sample in a study of blood T cells in healthy people across ages. Each CDR3 protein gets one entry after TCRdb re-called the 5' RACE reads with MiXCR. The data hold approximately 800,000 distinct CDR3 sequences, with about 62% observed a single time. The sequenced material came from blood. Receptors were obtained from a man aged 25-45 years in good health. The CDR3 runs from the conserved cysteine through the conserved F or W. The D gene is left open where the match is weak. The listing skips clone size in some rows; elsewhere it reads once, few, many or a size class.

V gene,CDR3 length,D gene,J gene,clone size,CDR3 protein,CDR3 DNA
TRBV20-1,12,.,TRBJ2-5,.,CSATPTTETQYF,TGCAGTGCTACCCCAACTACGGAGACCCAGTACTTC
TRBV20-1,14,.,TRBJ2-1,few,CHSGGLSSYNEQFF,TGCCACTCGGGCGGGCTGAGCTCCTACAATGAGCAGTTCTTC
TRBV29-1,17,.,TRBJ2-6,.,CSVDSGSGGTGANVLTF,TGCAGCGTTGATTCGGGATCTGGGGGAACTGGGGCCAACGTCCTGACTTTC
TRBV3-1,15,.,TRBJ2-4,.,CASSPRPVGKNIQYF,TGTGCCAGCAGCCCTCGCCCGGTAGGCAAAAACATTCAGTACTTC
TRBV29-1,14,.,TRBJ2-3,few,CSVSRDTGADTQYF,TGCAGCGTGAGCCGGGACACTGGAGCAGATACGCAGTATTTT
TRBV4-3,14,.,TRBJ2-7,few,CASSQRTGSYEQYF,TGCGCCAGCAGCCAACGGACGGGCTCCTACGAGCAGTACTTC
TRBV18,15,TRBD1,TRBJ2-1,.,CASSPGDRGYNEQFF,TGTGCCAGCTCACCGGGGGACAGGGGCTACAATGAGCAGTTCTTC
TRBV5-1,15,.,TRBJ2-7,.,CASSPETETFYEQYF,TGCGCCAGCAGCCCGGAGACAGAGACTTTCTACGAGCAGTACTTC
TRBV6-2/TRBV6-3,13,TRBD2,TRBJ2-7,few,CASTGGTSLEQYF,TGTGCCAGCACCGGGGGGACTAGCCTCGAGCAGTACTTC
TRBV6-5,13,.,TRBJ2-1,few,CASSPLHYNEQFF,TGTGCCAGCAGTCCTCTACACTACAATGAGCAGTTCTTC
TRBV20-1,13,.,TRBJ2-3,.,CRLAGASTDTQYF,TGCAGGCTAGCAGGGGCTAGCACAGATACGCAGTATTTT
TRBV6-6,13,.,TRBJ1-5,few,CASSQDGNQPQHF,TGTGCCAGCAGCCAGGACGGCAATCAGCCCCAGCATTTT
TRBV5-1,16,.,TRBJ2-7,few,CASSIGVLWKNYEQYF,TGCGCCAGCAGCATAGGGGTATTGTGGAAGAACTACGAGCAGTACTTC
TRBV20-1,16,.,TRBJ2-1,few,CSARDRRIEGRSEQFF,TGCAGTGCTAGAGATAGAAGAATAGAGGGGAGGAGTGAGCAGTTCTTC
TRBV20-1,16,.,TRBJ2-7,.,CSALPLDRSGSHEQYF,TGCAGTGCCCTCCCCTTAGACAGGTCAGGCTCCCACGAGCAGTACTTC
TRBV20-1,14,.,TRBJ2-1,.,CSASTEAGQIEQFF,TGCAGTGCTAGTACCGAAGCGGGCCAGATTGAGCAGTTCTTC
TRBV4-3,15,.,TRBJ2-1,once,CASSLQRGSDNEQFF,TGCGCCAGCAGCCTCCAAAGAGGTTCTGACAATGAGCAGTTCTTC
TRBV7-2,14,.,TRBJ2-1,.,CASSPRTVGGEQFF,TGTGCCAGCAGCCCACGGACTGTGGGGGGCGAGCAGTTCTTC
TRBV5-1,15,.,TRBJ2-1,few,CASTGGGSSYNEQFF,TGCGCCAGCACCGGAGGGGGGAGCTCCTACAATGAGCAGTTCTTC
TRBV20-1,14,.,TRBJ2-7,once,CSATTDSGLGEQYF,TGCAGTGCTACCACTGACTCCGGTCTCGGGGAGCAGTACTTC
TRBV6-2/TRBV6-3,12,.,TRBJ2-1,.,CASSYPQNEQFF,TGTGCCAGCAGTTACCCTCAGAATGAGCAGTTCTTC
TRBV5-1,16,TRBD1,TRBJ2-5,.,CASTKVGTDYQETQYF,TGCGCCAGCACAAAAGTCGGGACAGACTACCAAGAGACCCAGTACTTC
TRBV12-3/TRBV12-4,13,.,TRBJ2-2,.,CASSYRNTGELFF,TGTGCCAGCAGTTATCGGAACACCGGGGAGCTGTTTTTT
TRBV20-1,13,TRBD1,TRBJ2-7,few,CSANRDRGREQYF,TGCAGTGCTAACCGGGACAGGGGGCGCGAGCAGTACTTC
TRBV4-2,14,.,TRBJ2-1,few,CASSQDTGLDEQFF,TGTGCCAGCAGCCAAGATACCGGGTTAGATGAGCAGTTCTTC
TRBV24-1,13,.,TRBJ1-2,.,CATSDRDGDGYTF,TGTGCCACCAGTGATCGGGACGGAGATGGCTACACCTTC
TRBV29-1,11,.,TRBJ2-5,.,CSVPEAETQYF,TGCAGCGTACCCGAGGCGGAGACCCAGTACTTC
TRBV15,15,.,TRBJ1-2,few,CATSQTATLNYGYTF,TGTGCCACCAGTCAGACGGCGACCTTAAACTATGGCTACACCTTC
TRBV6-5,13,.,TRBJ1-2,.,CAAGAGSGYGYTF,TGTGCCGCAGGGGCGGGTAGCGGCTATGGCTACACCTTC
TRBV15,14,.,TRBJ2-3,few,CATSRTSPTDTQYF,TGTGCCACCAGCAGAACAAGCCCCACAGATACGCAGTATTTT
TRBV28,15,TRBD2,TRBJ2-7,.,CASRQNGRGVHEQYF,TGTGCCAGCAGACAGAACGGGAGGGGGGTCCACGAGCAGTACTTC
TRBV5-1,17,.,TRBJ2-5,.,CASSLDVAGGTQETQYF,TGCGCCAGCAGCTTAGATGTAGCAGGGGGGACCCAAGAGACCCAGTACTTC
TRBV6-2/TRBV6-3,14,TRBD2,TRBJ2-5,.,CASSRLADQETQYF,TGTGCCAGCAGTCGACTAGCGGACCAAGAGACCCAGTACTTC
TRBV29-1,14,.,TRBJ2-7,few,CSVEMGGSSYEQYF,TGCAGCGTTGAAATGGGCGGTAGCTCCTACGAGCAGTACTTC
TRBV7-3,16,.,TRBJ2-6,.,CASSPLGTAGANVLTF,TGTGCCAGCAGCCCGCTGGGGACCGCTGGGGCCAACGTCCTGACTTTC
TRBV29-1,16,TRBD2,TRBJ2-5,.,CSVDHSAGGPWETQYF,TGCAGCGTTGATCATTCGGCGGGAGGGCCTTGGGAGACCCAGTACTTC
TRBV6-5,15,TRBD2,TRBJ2-1,.,CASSYWAGGPNEQFF,TGTGCCAGCAGTTACTGGGCGGGGGGGCCCAATGAGCAGTTCTTC
TRBV20-1,14,.,TRBJ1-2,.,CSARGGGMNYGYTF,TGCAGTGCTAGAGGGGGGGGGATGAATTATGGCTACACCTTC
TRBV2,15,TRBD1,TRBJ1-2,.,CASSVGGTGVYGYTF,TGTGCCAGCAGTGTAGGAGGGACAGGGGTCTATGGCTACACCTTC
TRBV30,12,.,TRBJ2-6,.,CAWSAGANVLTF,TGTGCCTGGAGTGCTGGGGCCAACGTCCTGACTTTC
TRBV11-2,15,.,TRBJ2-3,many,CASSLASSLGDTQYF,TGTGCCAGCAGCTTGGCTAGCAGCCTTGGGGATACGCAGTATTTT
TRBV7-2,13,.,TRBJ2-2,.,CASSSQLAGELFF,TGTGCCAGCAGCTCGCAGTTGGCCGGGGAGCTGTTTTTT
TRBV3-1,16,TRBD2,TRBJ2-3,.,CASSQEGTSGGDTQYF,TGTGCCAGCAGCCAAGAGGGGACTAGCGGGGGAGATACGCAGTATTTT
TRBV10-3,14,TRBD1,TRBJ2-5,.,CAISPVTGSETQYF,TGTGCCATCAGTCCAGTGACAGGGTCAGAGACCCAGTACTTC
TRBV27,13,.,TRBJ1-2,few,CASSFVANYGYTF,TGTGCCAGCAGTTTTGTTGCTAACTATGGCTACACCTTC
TRBV29-1,13,TRBD2,TRBJ2-1,.,CSVAAGSYNEQFF,TGCAGCGTTGCAGCGGGGTCCTACAATGAGCAGTTCTTC
TRBV6-1,17,TRBD1,TRBJ2-7,.,CVSTGQGFRGSTYEQYF,TGTGTCAGCACGGGACAGGGATTCAGGGGTTCTACCTACGAGCAGTACTTC
TRBV7-9,13,.,TRBJ2-5,.,CASRQTARETQYF,TGTGCCAGCAGACAAACAGCGAGAGAGACCCAGTACTTC
TRBV15,15,.,TRBJ1-2,.,CATSRDCGTSSSYTF,TGTGCCACCAGCAGAGACTGTGGGACATCTTCCAGCTACACCTTC
TRBV20-1,13,.,TRBJ1-4,once,CSAPSHSREKLFF,TGCAGTGCTCCCTCTCATAGTCGGGAAAAACTGTTTTTT